Reported below is one T cell receptor (beta chain). What it binds is not known. This sample was taken from a study of blood T cells in healthy people across ages. Study findings and constraints: Observed TCR beta diversity per million T cells went down as age went up. This fall followed a roughly linear course with age.

This CDR3 contains 13 residues. The germline CDR1 and CDR2 sequences are SGHRS and YFSETQ. V lost 4 bases, J lost 7 bases, and 14 bases lay in between. All donors came from Russia, were Caucasian and healthy, and spanned ages 6 to 90. Per sample, a minimum of 6.5 million PBMCs were isolated. The authors ran a second PCR of about 7 to 12 cycles using a sample-barcoded 5' primer and a J-beta primer mix. Researchers report that a template-switch adaptor with 12 random nucleotides tagged each cDNA molecule. TCRdb re-derived calls from the 5' RACE reads in MiXCR, one entry per CDR3 protein. The sample includes about 640,000 distinct CDR3 sequences, over 40% of them seen just once.

The rearrangement joins TRBV5-1 to TRBJ1-2, with D perhaps matching TRBD1 (6 bases). The source of this sequence is a man older than 75 in good health. The sequencing sample was made of blood. The DNA of the CDR3 is TGCGCCAGCAGCCCAGGGGAGGGTGTTGGCTACACCTTC. It translates to CASSPGEGVGYTF. Complete variable domain (other parts from reference TRBV5-1 and TRBJ1-2): KAGVTQTPRYLIKTRGQQVTLSCSPISGHRSVSWYQQTPGQGLQFLFEYFSETQRNKGNFPGRFSGRQFSNSRSEMNVSTLELGDSALYLCASSPGEGVGYTFGSGTRLTVV.